Listed below are T cell receptor beta chains from one sample, sequenced in a study of vaccination effects on CD4 cells after COVID-19. For these TCRs, the target antigens are not known. Profiled with immunoSEQ multiplex PCR; TCRdb holds only in-frame clones, not every one. The table records approximately 38,000 clones, around two thirds of them present only once. The material sequenced was CD4+ T cells from PBMCs cultured without peptide, taken after COVID-19 vaccination. The receptors here all came from a human donor who received a COVID-19 vaccine. The CDR3 runs from the conserved cysteine through the conserved F or W. D genes are given only for firm matches. Clone size is shown for a subset of rows, as once, few, many or a class of expanded clone.

D gene: NA; clone size: NA; J gene: TRBJ1-5; V gene: TRBV9; CDR3 DNA: TGTGCCAGCAGCGTAGAACCGGGAAATCAGCCCCAGCATTTT; CDR3 protein: CASSVEPGNQPQHF
D gene: NA; clone size: NA; J gene: TRBJ2-7; V gene: TRBV19; CDR3 DNA: TGTGCCAGTAGTATTAACAGGGGGGGCGACGAGCAGTACTTC; CDR3 protein: CASSINRGGDEQYF
D gene: TRBD1; clone size: NA; J gene: TRBJ2-1; V gene: TRBV7-2; CDR3 DNA: TGTGCCAGCAGCGAAATAACAGGGGTGTCCTACAATGAGCAGTTCTTC; CDR3 protein: CASSEITGVSYNEQFF
D gene: NA; clone size: NA; J gene: TRBJ2-2; V gene: TRBV18; CDR3 DNA: TGTGCCAGCTCACCAAGCAAGGGCGGGTCCCGGGAGCTGTTTTTT; CDR3 protein: CASSPSKGGSRELFF
D gene: TRBD2; clone size: NA; J gene: TRBJ2-1; V gene: TRBV5-1; CDR3 DNA: TGCGCCAGCAGCTCGTTATCTAGCGGGGGCCCCTACAATGAGCAGTTCTTC; CDR3 protein: CASSSLSSGGPYNEQFF
D gene: NA; clone size: NA; J gene: TRBJ2-3; V gene: TRBV5-1; CDR3 DNA: TGCGCCAGCAGCTTGTCCGGGACTTCTAGCACAGATACGCAGTATTTT; CDR3 protein: CASSLSGTSSTDTQYF
D gene: NA; clone size: NA; J gene: TRBJ1-2; V gene: TRBV5-1; CDR3 DNA: TGCGCCAGCAGCTTGGACTGGCAGGGTTACTATGGCTACACCTTC; CDR3 protein: CASSLDWQGYYGYTF
D gene: NA; clone size: few; J gene: TRBJ2-1; V gene: TRBV3-1/TRBV3-2; CDR3 DNA: TGTGCCAGCAGCCAAGATTTCCGTGGACCTTACAATGAGCAGTTCTTC; CDR3 protein: CASSQDFRGPYNEQFF
D gene: NA; clone size: NA; J gene: TRBJ1-5; V gene: TRBV7-9; CDR3 DNA: TGTGCCAGCAGCTTAGGTAATATCGGGGGGGGGTATAGCAATCAGCCCCAGCATTTT; CDR3 protein: CASSLGNIGGGYSNQPQHF
D gene: NA; clone size: few; J gene: TRBJ1-2; V gene: TRBV7-9; CDR3 DNA: TGTGCCAGCAGCTTAGGGGTACAGGGTAGGACTGGCTACACCTTC; CDR3 protein: CASSLGVQGRTGYTF
D gene: TRBD1; clone size: many; J gene: TRBJ1-5; V gene: TRBV19; CDR3 DNA: TGTGCCAGTAGTACCCAACCGACAGGGGGCAATCAGCCCCAGCATTTT; CDR3 protein: CASSTQPTGGNQPQHF
D gene: TRBD1; clone size: few; J gene: TRBJ2-2; V gene: TRBV19; CDR3 DNA: TGTGCCAGTAGGGCTCTGGACAGGGGATTGTTAGCCGGGGAGCTGTTTTTT; CDR3 protein: CASRALDRGLLAGELFF
D gene: NA; clone size: NA; J gene: TRBJ1-2; V gene: TRBV5-4; CDR3 DNA: TGTGCCAGCAGCCAGACAGGACCTTATGGCTACACCTTC; CDR3 protein: CASSQTGPYGYTF
D gene: NA; clone size: NA; J gene: TRBJ2-3; V gene: TRBV2; CDR3 DNA: TGTGCCAGCAGTGAAAACCTGGCGGGAGATACGCAGTATTTT; CDR3 protein: CASSENLAGDTQYF
D gene: NA; clone size: once; J gene: TRBJ1-4; V gene: TRBV5-1; CDR3 DNA: TGCGCCAGCAGCTTGAGGCCGCAAGAAAAACTGTTTTTT; CDR3 protein: CASSLRPQEKLFF
D gene: TRBD1; clone size: NA; J gene: TRBJ2-3; V gene: TRBV5-1; CDR3 DNA: TGCGCCAGCAGCTGGGGGACAGGGAATAATCCAGATACGCAGTATTTT; CDR3 protein: CASSWGTGNNPDTQYF
D gene: NA; clone size: NA; J gene: TRBJ1-5; V gene: TRBV25-1; CDR3 DNA: TGTGCCAGCAGTGAAAGTTCCCCAGGGAATAGCAATCAGCCCCAGCATTTT; CDR3 protein: CASSESSPGNSNQPQHF
D gene: TRBD2; clone size: NA; J gene: TRBJ2-1; V gene: TRBV19; CDR3 DNA: TGTGCCAGTAGCGGCAGCGGGGGCCTATGGGGGGAGCAGTTCTTC; CDR3 protein: CASSGSGGLWGEQFF
D gene: TRBD1; clone size: few; J gene: TRBJ1-5; V gene: TRBV4-2; CDR3 DNA: TGTGCCAGCAGCCCGTCCGGGACAGGGGGCAATCAGCCCCAGCATTTT; CDR3 protein: CASSPSGTGGNQPQHF
D gene: NA; clone size: NA; J gene: TRBJ2-7; V gene: TRBV6-1; CDR3 DNA: TGTGCCAGCAGTGAAGAAAGCTCCTACGAGCAGTACTTC; CDR3 protein: CASSEESSYEQYF
D gene: NA; clone size: NA; J gene: TRBJ2-5; V gene: TRBV6-5; CDR3 DNA: TGTGCCAGCAGGAGGTCGCAGCATCAAGAGACCCAGTACTTC; CDR3 protein: CASRRSQHQETQYF
D gene: NA; clone size: NA; J gene: TRBJ1-1; V gene: TRBV6-4; CDR3 DNA: TGTGCCAGCAGTGACGGGCGGAGGGGGAACACTGAAGCTTTCTTT; CDR3 protein: CASSDGRRGNTEAFF
D gene: NA; clone size: NA; J gene: TRBJ1-2; V gene: TRBV7-9; CDR3 DNA: TGTGCCAGCAGCCATGGACAAGGCTATGGCTACACCTTC; CDR3 protein: CASSHGQGYGYTF
D gene: TRBD2; clone size: NA; J gene: TRBJ2-1; V gene: TRBV7-8; CDR3 DNA: TGTGCCAGCAGCTTGCGGGAGGGTTACAATGAGCAGTTCTTC; CDR3 protein: CASSLREGYNEQFF
D gene: TRBD1; clone size: NA; J gene: TRBJ2-1; V gene: TRBV18; CDR3 DNA: TGTGCCAGCTCACCGGGACAGGGGGGCTCCTACAATGAGCAGTTCTTC; CDR3 protein: CASSPGQGGSYNEQFF
D gene: NA; clone size: NA; J gene: TRBJ1-5; V gene: TRBV19; CDR3 DNA: TGTGCCAGCATGGTTGGCAACAATCAGCCCCAGCATTTT; CDR3 protein: CASMVGNNQPQHF